What follows are 20 T cell receptor beta chains derived from one specimen sequenced in a study of early T cells in non-severe SARS-CoV-2 infection. A single record per CDR3 protein comes from TCRdb applying MiXCR to the 5' RACE reads. This table holds about 29,000 distinct CDR3 sequences, about 4.5% found once. Sequencing was done on a sample of whole blood. Receptor source: an adult who was a healthcare worker with PCR-confirmed SARS-CoV-2 infection or an uninfected control (not recorded which).

This clonotype was seen ten or more times. The chain has TRBV7-8 and TRBJ1-6, with D hard to call. Germline V lookup: CDR1 SGHVS, CDR2 FQNEAQ. The CDR3 length is 16 residues. Trimming stripped 2 bases from V and 2 bases from J, with 10 bases between. CDR3 nucleotides: TGTGCCAGCAGCTTAATGGCAGTCACCTATAATTCACCCCTCCACTTT. Protein product: CASSLMAVTYNSPLHF. Variable domain in full (rest from reference TRBV7-8 and TRBJ1-6): GAGVSQSPRYKVAKRGQDVALRCDPISGHVSLFWYQQALGQGPEFLTYFQNEAQLDKSGLPSDRFFAERPEGSVSTLKIQRTQQEDSAVYLCASSLMAVTYNSPLHFGNGTRLTVT.

There are many counts of this clonotype. The chain has TRBV6-1 and TRBJ2-6; D might be TRBD2 (5 bases). Germline values: CDR1 MNHNS, CDR2 SASEGT. The CDR3 sequence is 16 residues long. Trimming took off 4 bases at V and 4 bases at J, with 14 bases between the two ends. The CDR3 protein is CASSAPGFGGANVLTF. The CDR3 coding sequence is TGTGCCAGCAGTGCTCCGGGGTTTGGCGGGGCCAACGTCCTGACTTTC.

In its sample, this clonotype was seen many times. The chain combines TRBV12-5 with TRBJ2-5; no definite D call. Trimming left V 4 bases short and J 0 bases short, with 15 bases between. Germline V gene sequence: CDR1 LGHNT, CDR2 FRNRAP. This CDR3 spans 16 amino acids. CDR3 DNA sequence: TGTGCTAGTGGTTCCCTAATTACACCTTACCAAGAGACCCAGTACTTC. This translates into CASGSLITPYQETQYF.

This clonotype was observed a few times. This sequence joins TRBV12-5 and TRBJ1-5; 8 bases are shared with TRBD1. Germline V gives CDR1 LGHNT, CDR2 FRNRAP. After removal of 5 bases from V and 3 bases from J, the junction contained 12 bases not matched to a gene. The CDR3 sequence is 17 residues long. The CDR3 is CASGPGQGVWDNQPQHF. CDR3 DNA sequence: TGTGCTAGTGGTCCCGGACAGGGAGTGTGGGACAATCAGCCCCAGCATTTT.

This clonotype was detected ten times or more. The chain couples TRBV29-1 to TRBJ2-2; 9 bases align to TRBD1. V shed 7 bases and J 6 bases; nucleotides not matched to a gene: 6. From germline, CDR1 is SQVTM and CDR2 ANQGSEA. The CDR3 has 13 residues. The CDR3 spells CSGGTGNAGELFF. The CDR3 DNA reads as TGCAGCGGAGGGACAGGGAATGCCGGGGAGCTGTTTTTT.

The V and J genes are TRBV29-1 and TRBJ2-3; no firm D call. CDR1 and CDR2 from the germline V gene are SQVTM and ANQGSEA. The CDR3 spans 10 residues. The V end lost 7 bases, the J end lost 4 bases, and 6 bases lay between the germline ends. CDR3 in DNA: TGCAGCGGAGAATCAGATACGCAGTATTTT. Translating it yields CSGESDTQYF.

This clonotype was observed many times. The chain employs TRBV5-4 and TRBJ2-1, with TRBD2 identical over 8 bases. Germline CDR1 and CDR2: SGHNT and YYREEE (reference sequence). After removal of 4 bases from V and 6 bases from J, the junction contained 12 bases not matched to a gene. The CDR3 has 16 amino acids. The CDR3 DNA reads TGTGCCAGCAGCCCAATGACTAGCGCAAGGGGCAATGAGCAGTTCTTC. This codes for CASSPMTSARGNEQFF.

This clonotype was detected many times. V gene TRBV10-2 combines with J gene TRBJ2-7, with 10 bases fitting TRBD2. CDR1 WSHSY and CDR2 SAAADI come from the germline V gene. Trimming at V came to 5 bases and at J to 0 bases, leaving 13 bases not matched to a gene. This CDR3 is 18 amino acids long. CDR3 DNA: TGCGCCAGCAGTCCAGTCAGTCGCAGCGGGAGGGGCTCCTACGAGCAGTACTTC. Its translation is CASSPVSRSGRGSYEQYF.

This clonotype came up many times. The J gene is TRBJ2-3, the V gene TRBV7-6; D is ambiguous. Germline CDR1 reads SGHVS; CDR2 reads FNYEAQ. This CDR3 has 13 residues. V dropped 5 bases and J dropped 5 bases, with 11 bases sitting between them. Written as DNA, the CDR3 is TGTGCCAGCAGCCCACAGCCGGGAGATACGCAGTATTTT. It encodes CASSPQPGDTQYF.

The gene calls are TRBV5-6 and TRBJ1-5, with 9 positions matching TRBD1. This CDR3 is built from 15 residues. Germline-derived CDR1 and CDR2 are SGHDT and YYEEEE. Trimming removed 3 bases from V and 4 bases from J; junction bases left unmatched: 5. This CDR3 reads CASSSRDRVNQPQHF. The CDR3 nucleotides read TGTGCCAGCAGCTCTCGGGACAGGGTTAATCAGCCCCAGCATTTT.

The gene calls are TRBV29-1 and TRBJ2-7; TRBD1 aligns across 7 bases. V lost 7 bases, J lost 1 base, and 4 bases stayed unmatched. This CDR3 has 12 amino acids. From germline, CDR1 is SQVTM and CDR2 ANQGSEA. DNA for the CDR3: TGCAGCGCCTCGGGACAGTCCTACGAGCAGTACTTC. This encodes CSASGQSYEQYF.

This clonotype showed up many times. The V gene is TRBV11-2, the J gene TRBJ1-2, with D possibly matching TRBD1 (5 bases). The germline gives CDR1 SGHAT, CDR2 FQNNGV. The CDR3 is 15 residues long. V lost 1 base and J 2 bases, leaving 11 bases between the germline ends. DNA for the CDR3: TGTGCCAGCAGCTTAGCCGGGGCTACCAACTATGGCTACACCTTC. As protein: CASSLAGATNYGYTF.

This clonotype was observed many times. The chain recombines TRBV6-6 with TRBJ2-1; D is unresolved. Germline V gene data show CDR1 as MNHNY and CDR2 as SVGAGI (reference sequence). V dropped 3 bases and J dropped 7 bases, with 1 base sitting between them. The CDR3 spans 10 residues. The DNA of the CDR3 is TGTGCCAGCAGTTATAATGAGCAGTTCTTC. It codes for CASSYNEQFF.

This clonotype was observed a few times. The chain has TRBV18 and TRBJ1-2; D perhaps matches TRBD1 (6 bases). V was clipped by 5 bases and J by 0 bases, with 16 bases between them. The CDR3 length is 16 residues. Germline-derived CDR1 and CDR2 are KGHSH and LQKENI. The CDR3: CASSAGQTTSNYGYTF. DNA for the CDR3: TGTGCCAGCTCAGCGGGACAAACGACATCTAACTATGGCTACACCTTC. Based on the CDR3 plus reference TRBV18 and TRBJ1-2, the full variable domain is NAGVMQNPRHLVRRRGQEARLRCSPMKGHSHVYWYRQLPEEGLKFMVYLQKENIIDESGMPKERFSAEFPKEGPSILRIQQVVRGDSAAYFCASSAGQTTSNYGYTFGSGTRLTVV.

This clonotype was observed many times. The chain couples TRBV29-1 to TRBJ2-1, with 10 bases matching TRBD2. Trimming cost V 7 bases and J 4 bases; bases outside gene matches: 13. The CDR3 contains 16 residues. Germline values: CDR1 SQVTM, CDR2 ANQGSEA. The chain's CDR3 is CSGYSGGRAGYNEQFF. In nucleotides, the CDR3 is TGCAGCGGATATAGCGGGGGGCGGGCTGGTTACAATGAGCAGTTCTTC.

The V and J genes are TRBV5-1 and TRBJ2-4; 8 nucleotides line up with TRBD2. CDR1 SGHRS and CDR2 YFSETQ come from the germline V gene. The CDR3 extends over 15 amino acids. The CDR3 spells CVSSPIGTRENIQYF. DNA of the CDR3: TGCGTTAGCAGCCCTATTGGGACTAGGGAAAACATTCAGTACTTC. Full variable domain (outside the CDR3, taken from reference TRBV5-1 and TRBJ2-4): KAGVTQTPRYLIKTRGQQVTLSCSPISGHRSVSWYQQTPGQGLQFLFEYFSETQRNKGNFPGRFSGRQFSNSRSEMNVSTLELGDSALYLCVSSPIGTRENIQYFGAGTRLSVL.

This clonotype appeared many times. This sequence joins TRBV30 and TRBJ2-1; 10 bases match TRBD2. This CDR3 is built from 13 residues. Germline CDR1 reads GTSNPN; CDR2 reads SVGIG (reference sequence). Germline trimming cut 2 bases from V and 10 bases from J; bases unmatched to any gene: 5. The CDR3 bases are TGTGCCTGGAGTAACGGACTAGCGGTCGAGCAGTTCTTC. Translation gives CAWSNGLAVEQFF.

This clonotype showed up many times. V is TRBV12-3 or TRBV12-4 and J is TRBJ1-5, with D perhaps TRBD1 (5 bases). CDR3 size: 16 residues. The germline V and J ends were trimmed by 2 bases and 1 base, with 12 bases remaining between them. The CDR3 DNA reads as TGTGCCAGCAGTTTAAGGGCAGGGATAAGCAATCAGCCCCAGCATTTT. Translating it yields CASSLRAGISNQPQHF.

This sequence joins TRBV24-1 and TRBJ2-5; D may be TRBD1 or TRBD2 (7 bases each). Germline CDR1 is KGHDR and CDR2 is SFDVKD. The CDR3 length is 16 residues. Trimming removed 7 bases from V and 3 bases from J, with 20 bases in between. The CDR3 nucleotides are TGTGCCACCAGCGGGGGGACAGATTTACGGGAAGAGACCCAGTACTTC. Its protein product is CATSGGTDLREETQYF.

This clonotype showed up just a few times. This chain joins TRBV7-3 and TRBJ2-2; D unclear. The V gene's germline CDR1 is SGHTA and CDR2 FQGTGA. V was pared by 0 bases and J by 5 bases, with 10 bases between. The CDR3 has 15 amino acids. CDR3 loop: CASSLTGMGTGELFF. The DNA of the CDR3 is TGTGCCAGCAGCTTAACAGGGATGGGGACCGGGGAGCTGTTTTTT.